This T cell receptor beta chain was obtained from a study of blood T cell repertoires in COVID-19. Study at large: Donors in the United States, Italy and Spain gave samples during acute or convalescent COVID-19. T cells, B-cell-depleted T cells, or PBMCs supplied cDNA or gDNA.

Germline CDR1 and CDR2: LNHDA and SQIVND (reference sequence). Between the trimmed V and J ends, which lost 5 bases and 1 base, there was a span of 12 bases. The CDR3 is 14 amino acids. Authors' analysis steps: For nucleated cells, counts were estimated from reference gene primer amplification. Using immunoSEQ multiplex PCR, the repertoire was profiled, and TCRdb retains in-frame clones only, with some absent. V and J calls and clone size are as listed in that table; D and trimming were resolved from the DNA. The table lists more than 150,000 clones, approximately 79% of them singletons. Source material: peripheral blood. The V and J genes are TRBV19 and TRBJ2-7; D is undetermined. This sequence originates from a man aged 55 to 70 with active or convalescent COVID-19. CDR3 DNA sequence: TGTGCCAGTAGTCCAAGACTTTCTTCCTACGAGCAGTACTTC. Protein sequence: CASSPRLSSYEQYF.